In its sample, the clone carrying this T cell receptor (beta chain) is medium-sized (0.01 to 0.1%). This specimen comes from a study of sequential checkpoint blockade in melanoma. Germline CDR1 reads SGHRS; CDR2 reads YFSETQ. The ends lost 4 bases at V and 3 bases at J; junction bases unmatched: 3. The CDR3 runs 14 residues. Treatment here: randomized to nivolumab then ipilimumab (arm A) or the reverse (arm B). None of the patients previously received DNA-damaging chemotherapy. Sorted cells were live CD3+CD8+, lacking CD19 and CD56, from PBMCs. Only in-frame clones appear in the TCRdb table, and some are missing; sequencing was by immunoSEQ multiplex PCR. Here the sample spans fewer than 25,000 clones, 80% being singletons.

The TCR was taken from a human donor with melanoma. Material: CD8+ T cells sorted from blood (inferred from file names), obtained from a patient given nivolumab and ipilimumab in sequence. The V gene is TRBV5-1, the J gene TRBJ2-7; 11 nucleotides align to TRBD1. The CDR3 region has the DNA TGCGCCAGCAGCCAGGGACAGGGGGACTACGAGCAGTACTTC. Translating it yields CASSQGQGDYEQYF.